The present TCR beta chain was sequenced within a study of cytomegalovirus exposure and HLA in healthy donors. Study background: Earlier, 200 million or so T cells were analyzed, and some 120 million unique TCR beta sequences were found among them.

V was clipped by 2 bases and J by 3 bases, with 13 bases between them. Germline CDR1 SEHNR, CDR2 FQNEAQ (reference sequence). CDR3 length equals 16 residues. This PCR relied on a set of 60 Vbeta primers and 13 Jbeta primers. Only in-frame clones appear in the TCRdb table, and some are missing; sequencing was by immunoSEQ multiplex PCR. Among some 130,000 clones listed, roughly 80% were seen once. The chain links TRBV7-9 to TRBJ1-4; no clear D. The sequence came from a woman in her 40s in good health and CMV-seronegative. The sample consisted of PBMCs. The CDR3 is CASSLRGLPANEKLFF. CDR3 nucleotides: TGTGCCAGCAGCTTACGAGGGCTCCCAGCTAATGAAAAACTGTTTTTT.